This TCR beta chain was sequenced during a study of cytomegalovirus exposure and HLA in healthy donors. General study results and limits: Indistinguishability led to the exclusion of some V segments, TRBV6-2 and TRBV6-3 included.

On this clone itself: Antigen unknown.

CDR3 length equals 16 residues. The V and J ends lost 2 bases and 8 bases, in that order; junction bases with no gene match: 11. Germline V gives CDR1 SGDLS, CDR2 YYNGEE. The PCR ran on 60 Vbeta and 13 Jbeta primers. The method was immunoSEQ multiplex PCR; TCRdb's version includes in-frame clones alone and lacks a portion of them. The sample shows 130,000 or so clones, approximately 82% of them seen only once. The chain is built from TRBV9 and TRBJ2-7, with 12 bases aligning to TRBD1. The source is a woman in her 40s in good health and CMV-seronegative. The sample was PBMCs. This CDR3 reads CASSVSSGTGGFQQYF. CDR3 bases: TGTGCCAGCAGCGTGAGTTCCGGGACAGGGGGCTTTCAGCAGTACTTC.